The 30 T cell receptor beta chains below all came from one sample that was sequenced in a study of control samples from healthy donors and cancer patients. Method: immunoSEQ multiplex PCR; TCRdb's copy keeps in-frame clones and lacks some. The repertoire holds about 150,000 clones, with about 94% as singletons. The source material was blood. Every receptor here comes from a man aged 35 to 55 in good health.

V usage is TRBV30 and J usage is TRBJ1-6; possible D gene TRBD1, 5 bases. Germline V gene sequence: CDR1 GTSNPN, CDR2 SVGIG (reference sequence). The V gene lost 0 bases and the J gene lost 11 bases, with 11 bases spanning the gap. The CDR3 covers 13 residues. In DNA form, the CDR3 reads TGTGCCTGGAGTGTACTGGGGGAGGCACCCCTCCACTTT. Encoded protein: CAWSVLGEAPLHF.

The chain carries TRBV2 and TRBJ2-7; D perhaps matches TRBD1 (6 bases). The CDR3 totals 12 residues. In germline, CDR1 is SNHLY, CDR2 FYNNEI. The V end was cut by 1 base, the J end by 6 bases, with 7 bases between. The DNA of the CDR3 is TGTGCCAGCAGTGAAGGCAGGGGCGAGCAGTACTTC. Translated, it gives CASSEGRGEQYF.

The J gene is TRBJ1-4, the V gene TRBV12-3 or TRBV12-4; tentatively, D is TRBD1 (6 bases). The CDR3 extends over 12 amino acids. The V and J ends lost 2 bases and 10 bases respectively, with 8 bases between them. CDR3 residues: CASSLQGLKLFF. The CDR3 nucleotides are TGTGCCAGCAGTTTACAGGGGCTAAAACTGTTTTTT.

This chain links TRBV7-6 with TRBJ2-2, with D tentatively TRBD2 (5 bases). V lost 5 bases, J lost 6 bases, and 10 bases lay in between. The CDR3 contains 13 residues. The germline CDR1 and CDR2 sequences are SGHVS and FNYEAQ. This CDR3 reads CASSNGLSGELFF. In nucleotides, the CDR3 is TGTGCCAGCAGCAACGGACTCTCCGGGGAGCTGTTTTTT.

The chain combines TRBV20-1 with TRBJ1-2, with 8 bases matching TRBD1. J gave up 7 bases and V 6 bases, and 4 bases lay outside the gene matches. CDR3 length: 11 amino acids. Germline-derived CDR1 and CDR2 are DFQATT and SNEGSKA (reference sequence). The CDR3 is CSAPDRAGYTF. DNA of the CDR3: TGCAGTGCCCCGGACAGGGCTGGCTACACCTTC.

The chain employs TRBV6-5 and TRBJ1-2; D is perhaps TRBD1 (5 bases). The V gene's germline CDR1 is MNHEY and CDR2 SVGAGI. Trimming cost V 2 bases and J 4 bases, with 11 bases left between them. CDR3 length equals 14 residues. Written as DNA, the CDR3 is TGTGCCAGCAGTTACCGTCAGGGCCTCTATGGCTACACCTTC. The encoded protein is CASSYRQGLYGYTF.

The rearrangement uses TRBV19 and TRBJ2-1; the D is unclear. Trimming left V 6 bases short and J 7 bases short, with 25 bases between. This CDR3 is 17 amino acids long. Per germline, CDR1 LNHDA and CDR2 SQIVND (reference sequence). In nucleotides, the CDR3 is TGTGCCAGTAGCCGGATTCCCCTACCCACTATGAGGAATGAGCAGTTCTTC. Translation: CASSRIPLPTMRNEQFF.

This clone has more than one count but fewer than ten. Compared with germline, one end of the junction differs, possibly owing to a read error. V gene TRBV3-1 (or the pseudogene TRBV3-2) combines with J gene TRBJ2-2; 7 bases are shared with TRBD2. CDR3 length: 16 amino acids. Germline-derived CDR1 and CDR2 are LGHDT and YNNKEL (reference sequence). CDR3 loop: CARSLLGGGNTGELFF. CDR3 nucleotide sequence: TGTGCCCGCAGCCTCCTGGGGGGGGGTAACACCGGGGAGCTGTTTTTT.

The gene calls are TRBV12-3 or TRBV12-4 and TRBJ1-2; D uncertain. The CDR3 contains 13 residues. The V end was cut by 1 base, the J end by 8 bases, with 11 bases between. In DNA, the CDR3 is TGTGCCAGCAGTTTAGGTTGGGTAGGGGGCTACACCTTC. Its translation: CASSLGWVGGYTF.

The chain employs TRBV9 and TRBJ2-1; 9 bases match TRBD2. Trimming at V came to 4 bases and at J to 6 bases, leaving 8 bases not matched to a gene. CDR1 and CDR2 from the germline V gene are SGDLS and YYNGEE. The CDR3 is made up of 15 amino acids. In nucleotides, the CDR3 is TGTGCCAGCAGCCCGCCAGCGGGGGGTCCCAATGAGCAGTTCTTC. Translating it yields CASSPPAGGPNEQFF.

The V and J genes are TRBV19 and TRBJ1-5; possibly TRBD1 for D (6 bases). The germline gives CDR1 LNHDA, CDR2 SQIVND (reference sequence). CDR3 size: 15 residues. The germline V and J ends were trimmed by 5 bases and 7 bases, with 18 bases remaining between them. Here the CDR3 reads CASSRGTQGTQPQHF. DNA of the CDR3: TGTGCCAGTAGTCGGGGGACACAGGGCACCCAGCCCCAGCATTTT.

The chain is built from TRBV19 and TRBJ1-5, with D perhaps TRBD1 (6 bases). The CDR3 runs to 13 residues. Trimming cost V 7 bases and J 7 bases, with 14 bases left between them. CDR1 LNHDA and CDR2 SQIVND come from the germline V gene (reference sequence). For the CDR3, the DNA is TGTGCCAGTACACCCTCCCAGGGGCAGCCCCAGCATTTT. Encoded protein: CASTPSQGQPQHF.

This chain links TRBV6-5 with TRBJ1-1; a possible D gene is TRBD1 (6 bases). Trimming took 6 bases from V and 5 from J, leaving 16 bases between them. CDR1 is MNHEY and CDR2 is SVGAGI in the germline V gene. The length of the CDR3 is 14 residues. The DNA for the CDR3 is TGTGCCAGCAGCAGATCAGGGGTCCGGACTGAAGCTTTCTTT. Its protein is CASSRSGVRTEAFF.

This chain uses TRBV6-5 with TRBJ1-2; D remains ambiguous. V was trimmed by 0 bases and J by 2 bases, leaving 7 bases between them. Germline CDR1 and CDR2: MNHEY and SVGAGI. The CDR3 contains 14 residues. The CDR3: CASSYSVGNYGYTF. CDR3 nucleotide sequence: TGTGCCAGCAGTTACTCTGTGGGGAACTATGGCTACACCTTC.

The V call is TRBV6-5, the J call TRBJ1-1, with D unclear. Deletions cut 8 bases from V and 4 bases from J, with 8 bases between. Germline CDR1 is MNHEY and CDR2 is SVGAGI. The CDR3 totals 11 residues. The CDR3 coding sequence is TGTGCCAGCTCCGGAGGCACTGAAGCTTTCTTT. Its protein is CASSGGTEAFF.

The genes are TRBV30 and TRBJ1-3; TRBD1 is a possible D gene (6 bases). Germline assignment: CDR1 GTSNPN and CDR2 SVGIG (reference sequence). V shed 7 bases and J shed 2 bases, with 12 bases lying between them. The length of the CDR3 is 13 residues. The CDR3 is CASPGAAGNTIYF. The CDR3 region has the DNA TGTGCCTCCCCGGGGGCAGCTGGAAACACCATATATTTT.

This clone was observed once. The genes are TRBV28 and TRBJ2-7; D assignment may be TRBD1 or TRBD2 (5 bases each). CDR1 and CDR2 (germline): MDHEN, SYDVKM. V lost 4 bases to trimming and J lost 7 bases, with 23 bases between them. This CDR3 region has 16 residues. The CDR3 loop is CASSSPRGTQSGEQYF. CDR3 bases: TGTGCCAGCAGTTCCCCGAGAGGGACCCAGTCGGGTGAGCAGTACTTC.

The chain links TRBV6-1 to TRBJ1-4, with unresolved D. CDR1 is MNHNS and CDR2 is SASEGT in the germline V gene. This CDR3 comprises 14 residues. V shed 3 bases and J shed 4 bases, with 9 bases lying between them. CDR3 coding DNA: TGTGCCAGCAGTGAGTCGCCGGTTAATGAAAAACTGTTTTTT. Translation gives CASSESPVNEKLFF.

This clone came up once. The V gene is TRBV7-2, the J gene TRBJ2-7; TRBD1 might be the D (6 bases). Germline assignment: CDR1 SGHTA and CDR2 FQGNSA. The CDR3 runs 14 residues. Between the trimmed V and J ends, which lost 2 bases and 5 bases, there was a span of 13 bases. This chain's CDR3 is CASSLTQGANEQYF. The CDR3 bases are TGTGCCAGCAGCTTAACACAGGGCGCCAACGAGCAGTACTTC.

Note on this clone: The sample holds other DNA sequences that translate to the same CDR3. The chain joins TRBV11-2 to TRBJ2-5, with D perhaps matching TRBD2 (7 bases). Between the trimmed V and J ends, which lost 2 bases and 5 bases, there was a span of 18 bases. From germline, CDR1 is SGHAT and CDR2 FQNNGV. There are 16 residues in the CDR3. CDR3 in amino acids: CASSLMGVGGRETQYF. The CDR3 DNA reads TGTGCCAGCAGCTTAATGGGCGTGGGGGGGCGGGAGACCCAGTACTTC.

The V gene is TRBV6-5, the J gene TRBJ1-2, with 9 bases matching TRBD1. The V gene end was trimmed by 4 bases and the J gene end by 7 bases; junction bases not matched to a gene: 7. CDR3 size: 14 residues. Per the germline V gene, CDR1 is MNHEY and CDR2 is SVGAGI. CDR3 nucleotide sequence: TGTGCCAGCAGTTTCCAACAGGGGGCAGGTGGCTACACCTTC. It translates to CASSFQQGAGGYTF.

The gene calls are TRBV10-1 and TRBJ2-3, with D maybe TRBD1 (6 bases). The length of the CDR3 is 16 residues. Germline CDR1 and CDR2: WNHNN and SYGVQD (reference sequence). Trimming pared 5 bases from V and 0 bases from J, leaving 15 bases between. In nucleotides, the CDR3 is TGCGCCAGCAGTCAACCGGGACAAACTAGCACAGATACGCAGTATTTT. Translated, it gives CASSQPGQTSTDTQYF.

This sequence joins TRBV14 and TRBJ1-1, with TRBD1 matching 9 bases. This CDR3 is built from 15 residues. Germline CDR1 SGHDN, CDR2 FVKESK. V was clipped by 4 bases and J by 11 bases; unmatched bases: 14. The CDR3 region has the DNA TGTGCCAGCAGCCCGCCGGGACAGGGAAAGGGGAGGGCTTTCTTT. Protein: CASSPPGQGKGRAFF.

This chain uses TRBV18 with TRBJ2-7; tentatively, D is TRBD1 (6 bases). The germline V gene has CDR1 KGHSH and CDR2 LQKENI. This CDR3 is 13 amino acids long. V dropped 3 bases and J dropped 2 bases, with 8 bases sitting between them. CDR3: CASSPGDTYEQYF. CDR3 nucleotides: TGTGCCAGCTCACCGGGGGACACCTACGAGCAGTACTTC.

This sequence joins TRBV27 and TRBJ2-7, with 10 bases aligning to TRBD1. The J segment lost 1 base and the V segment lost 4 bases, leaving 4 bases of the junction unmatched. The CDR3 runs to 15 residues. CDR1 and CDR2 from the germline V gene are MNHEY and SMNVEV (reference sequence). This CDR3 reads CASSWGTGDSYEQYF. CDR3 nucleotides: TGTGCCAGCAGTTGGGGGACAGGGGATTCCTACGAGCAGTACTTC.

V is TRBV27 and J is TRBJ2-1; D is possibly TRBD1 (6 bases). The CDR3 runs 14 residues. Looked up from germline, CDR1 is MNHEY and CDR2 is SMNVEV (reference sequence). The V end was cut by 2 bases, the J end by 5 bases, with 10 bases between. CDR3 nucleotide sequence: TGTGCCAGCAGTTTAAGCCAGGGGAACAATGAGCAGTTCTTC. This encodes CASSLSQGNNEQFF.

This chain joins TRBV28 and TRBJ1-2; TRBD1 is a possible D gene (6 bases). Germline loops: CDR1 MDHEN, CDR2 SYDVKM. The CDR3 contains 16 residues. Trimming left V 2 bases short and J 6 bases short, with 19 bases between. The CDR3 reads CASSLPPSTGGHGYTF. The DNA for the CDR3 is TGTGCCAGCAGTTTACCCCCCAGCACCGGGGGGCATGGCTACACCTTC.

V is TRBV6-5 and J is TRBJ2-1, with TRBD1 matching 10 bases. The CDR3 has 13 residues. The germline V gene has CDR1 MNHEY and CDR2 SVGAGI. J lost 7 bases, V lost 5 bases, and 2 bases had no gene match. In DNA, the CDR3 is TGTGCCAGCAGTCAGGGACAGGGGAATGAGCAGTTCTTC. It yields the protein CASSQGQGNEQFF.

This chain links TRBV19 with TRBJ1-5; a weak D match, TRBD1 (5 bases). This CDR3 contains 16 residues. V lost 3 bases and J 4 bases, leaving 16 bases between the germline ends. Germline assignment: CDR1 LNHDA and CDR2 SQIVND (reference sequence). The CDR3 DNA is TGTGCCAGTAGTATCTTCGGGGACTTAGGTAATCAGCCCCAGCATTTT. Translated: CASSIFGDLGNQPQHF.

The chain employs TRBV6-5 and TRBJ1-2, with D perhaps matching TRBD1 (5 bases). V gave up 7 bases and J gave up 5 bases, with 17 bases separating them. The CDR3 runs 14 residues. The germline V gene encodes CDR1 MNHEY and CDR2 SVGAGI. Here the CDR3 reads CASILLQGNYGYTF. DNA of the CDR3: TGTGCCAGCATCCTCCTTCAGGGTAATTATGGCTACACCTTC.